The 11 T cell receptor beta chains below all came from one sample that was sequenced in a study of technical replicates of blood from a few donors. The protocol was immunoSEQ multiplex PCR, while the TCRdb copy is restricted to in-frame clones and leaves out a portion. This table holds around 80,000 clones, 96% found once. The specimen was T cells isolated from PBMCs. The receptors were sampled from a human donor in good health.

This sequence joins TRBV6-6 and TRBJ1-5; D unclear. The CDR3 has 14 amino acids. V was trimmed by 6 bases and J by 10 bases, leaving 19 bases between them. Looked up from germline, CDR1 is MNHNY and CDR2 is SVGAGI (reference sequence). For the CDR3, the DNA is TGTGCCAGCAGCTACAGACGGGAAAATCCTCCCCAGCATTTT. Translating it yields CASSYRRENPPQHF.

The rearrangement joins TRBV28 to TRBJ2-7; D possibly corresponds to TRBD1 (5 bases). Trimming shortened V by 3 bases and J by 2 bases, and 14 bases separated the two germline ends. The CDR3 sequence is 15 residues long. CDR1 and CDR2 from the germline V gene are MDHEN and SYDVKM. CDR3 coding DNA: TGTGCCAGCAGTTTGGTGCCAGGGCCTCCCTACGAGCAGTACTTC. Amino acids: CASSLVPGPPYEQYF.

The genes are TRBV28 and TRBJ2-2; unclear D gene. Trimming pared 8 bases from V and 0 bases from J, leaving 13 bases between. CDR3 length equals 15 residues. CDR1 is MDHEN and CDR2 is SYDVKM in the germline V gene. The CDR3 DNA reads TGTGCCAGCGGGCTCGACGGAACGAACACCGGGGAGCTGTTTTTT. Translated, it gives CASGLDGTNTGELFF. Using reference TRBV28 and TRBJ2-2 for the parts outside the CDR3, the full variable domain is DVKVTQSSRYLVKRTGEKVFLECVQDMDHENMFWYRQDPGLGLRLIYFSYDVKMKEKGDIPEGYSVSREKKERFSLILESASTNQTSMYLCASGLDGTNTGELFFGEGSRLTVL.

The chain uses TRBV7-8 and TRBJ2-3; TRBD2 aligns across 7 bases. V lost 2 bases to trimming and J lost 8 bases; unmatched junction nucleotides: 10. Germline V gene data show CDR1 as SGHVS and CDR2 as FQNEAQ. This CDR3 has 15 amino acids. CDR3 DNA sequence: TGTGCCAGCAGCTTACAGCTCGGGGGGTACGGTACGCAGTATTTT. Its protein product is CASSLQLGGYGTQYF.

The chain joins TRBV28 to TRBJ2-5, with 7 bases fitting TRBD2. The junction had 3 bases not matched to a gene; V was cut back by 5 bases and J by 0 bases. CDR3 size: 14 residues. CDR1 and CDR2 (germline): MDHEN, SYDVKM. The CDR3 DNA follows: TGTGCCAGCAGTAGTAGCGGGTACCAAGAGACCCAGTACTTC. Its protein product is CASSSSGYQETQYF.

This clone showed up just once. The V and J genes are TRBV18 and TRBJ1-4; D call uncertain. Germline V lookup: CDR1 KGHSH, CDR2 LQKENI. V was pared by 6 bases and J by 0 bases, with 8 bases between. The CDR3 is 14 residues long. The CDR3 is CASSEVATNEKLFF. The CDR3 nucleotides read TGTGCCAGCTCGGAGGTAGCAACTAATGAAAAACTGTTTTTT.

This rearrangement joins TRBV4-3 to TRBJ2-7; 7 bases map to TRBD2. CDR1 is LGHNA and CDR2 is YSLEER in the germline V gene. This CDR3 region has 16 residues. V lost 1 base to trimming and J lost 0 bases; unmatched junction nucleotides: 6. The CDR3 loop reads CASSQAGRPYSYEQYF. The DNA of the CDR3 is TGCGCCAGCAGCCAAGCCGGGAGGCCCTACTCCTACGAGCAGTACTTC.

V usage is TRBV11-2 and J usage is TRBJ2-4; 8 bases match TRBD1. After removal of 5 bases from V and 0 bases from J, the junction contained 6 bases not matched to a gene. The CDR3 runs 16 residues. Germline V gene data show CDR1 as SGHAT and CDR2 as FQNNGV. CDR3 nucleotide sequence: TGTGCCAGCAGCCCTCAGGGGGCTTTAGCCAAAAACATTCAGTACTTC. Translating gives CASSPQGALAKNIQYF. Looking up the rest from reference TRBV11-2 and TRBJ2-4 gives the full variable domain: EAGVAQSPRYKIIEKRQSVAFWCNPISGHATLYWYQQILGQGPKLLIQFQNNGVVDDSQLPKDRFSAERLKGVDSTLKIQPAKLEDSAVYLCASSPQGALAKNIQYFGAGTRLSVL.

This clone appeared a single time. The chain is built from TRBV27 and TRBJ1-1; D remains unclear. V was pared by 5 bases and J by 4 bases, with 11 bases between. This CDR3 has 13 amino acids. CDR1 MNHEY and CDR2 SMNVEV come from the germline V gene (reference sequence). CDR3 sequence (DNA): TGTGCCAGCAGTCCCCGCGGGATCACTGAAGCTTTCTTT. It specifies CASSPRGITEAFF.

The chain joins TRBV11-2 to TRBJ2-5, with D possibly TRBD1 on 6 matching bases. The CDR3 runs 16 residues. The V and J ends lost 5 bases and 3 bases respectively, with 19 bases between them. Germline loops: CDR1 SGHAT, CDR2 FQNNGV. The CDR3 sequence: CASSLTPGTLKETQYF. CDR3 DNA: TGTGCCAGCAGCCTGACCCCCGGGACACTTAAAGAGACCCAGTACTTC.

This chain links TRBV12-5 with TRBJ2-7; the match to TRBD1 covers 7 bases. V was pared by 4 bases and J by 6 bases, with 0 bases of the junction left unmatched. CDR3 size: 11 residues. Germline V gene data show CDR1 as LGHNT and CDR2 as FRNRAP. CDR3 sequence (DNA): TGTGCTAGTGGTTCAGGGGGCGAGCAGTACTTC. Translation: CASGSGGEQYF.